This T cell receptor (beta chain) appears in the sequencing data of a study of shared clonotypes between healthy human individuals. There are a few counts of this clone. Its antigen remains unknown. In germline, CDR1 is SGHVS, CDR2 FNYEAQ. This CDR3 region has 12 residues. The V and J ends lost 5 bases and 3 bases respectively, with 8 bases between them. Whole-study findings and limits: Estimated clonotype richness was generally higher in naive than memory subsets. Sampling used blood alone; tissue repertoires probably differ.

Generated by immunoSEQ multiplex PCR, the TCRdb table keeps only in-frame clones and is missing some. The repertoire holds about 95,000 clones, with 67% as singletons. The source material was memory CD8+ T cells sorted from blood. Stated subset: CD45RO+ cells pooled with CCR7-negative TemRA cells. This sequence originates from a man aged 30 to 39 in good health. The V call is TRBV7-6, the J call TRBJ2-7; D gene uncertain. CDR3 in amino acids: CASSPSGYEQYF. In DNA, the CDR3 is TGTGCCAGCAGCCCCTCGGGCTACGAGCAGTACTTC.